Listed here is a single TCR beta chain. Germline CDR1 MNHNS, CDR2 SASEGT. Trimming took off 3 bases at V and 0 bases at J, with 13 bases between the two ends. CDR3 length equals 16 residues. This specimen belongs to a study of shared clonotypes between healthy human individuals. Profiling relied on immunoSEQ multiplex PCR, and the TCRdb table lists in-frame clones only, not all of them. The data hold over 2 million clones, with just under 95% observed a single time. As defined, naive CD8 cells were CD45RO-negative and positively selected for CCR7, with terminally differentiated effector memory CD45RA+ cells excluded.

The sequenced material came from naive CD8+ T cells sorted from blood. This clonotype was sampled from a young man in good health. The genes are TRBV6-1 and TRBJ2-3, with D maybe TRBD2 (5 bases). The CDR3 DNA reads TGTGCCAGCAGTGACTTCCGAGGGAGTAGCACAGATACGCAGTATTTT. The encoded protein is CASSDFRGSSTDTQYF.